The 19 T cell receptor beta chains reported below all come from one sample, sequenced in a study of T cell responses to AZD1222 COVID-19 vaccine. The table came from immunoSEQ multiplex PCR; TCRdb's copy has only in-frame clones and leaves some out. The sample consists of about 76,000 clones, 60% to 85% of them appearing once. Sample: peripheral blood, taken 28 days after the second dose of the MenACWY control vaccine. The receptors were gathered from an adult who received the MenACWY meningococcal vaccine as a control.

For this clone: One end of the junction varies from germline; a read error may be responsible. The gene calls are TRBV7-7 and TRBJ2-2, with D possibly being TRBD1 (5 bases). CDR1 and CDR2 from the germline V gene are SSHAT and FNYEAQ (reference sequence). CDR3 length equals 13 residues. CDR3 in DNA: TGTGCTAGCAGCTTAGGGGACACCGGGGAGCTGTTTTTT. Its protein is CASSLGDTGELFF.

The chain is built from TRBV11-2 and TRBJ1-4; 10 positions agree with TRBD1. V was pared by 5 bases and J by 3 bases, with 6 bases of the junction left unmatched. Germline V gene data show CDR1 as SGHAT and CDR2 as FQNNGV. The CDR3 consists of 16 residues. The CDR3 DNA reads TGTGCCAGCAGCACCGCGACAGGGGGCCCTAATGAAAAACTGTTTTTT. This codes for CASSTATGGPNEKLFF.

A single count supports this clone. The chain has TRBV15 and TRBJ1-6, with TRBD1 as a possible D gene (5 bases). This CDR3 is built from 15 residues. Trimming took 1 base from V and 16 from J, leaving 20 bases between them. CDR1 and CDR2 from the germline V gene are LNHNV and YYDKDF (reference sequence). CDR3 in DNA: TGTGCCACCAGCAGAGCCGGTGCGTCAGACCAGGGACTCCACTTT. Amino acids: CATSRAGASDQGLHF.

CDR3 coding DNA: TGTGCCAGCAGCCTAAGCGGGGGGGCCAACAATGAGCAGTTCTTC. It is translated as CASSLSGGANNEQFF. J is TRBJ2-1 and V is TRBV5-4; 10 positions match TRBD2. V shed 4 bases and J 5 bases; nucleotides not matched to a gene: 6. Per the germline V gene, CDR1 is SGHNT and CDR2 is YYREEE (reference sequence). The CDR3 is made up of 15 amino acids. Drawing the rest from reference TRBV5-4 and TRBJ2-1, the complete variable domain is ETGVTQSPTHLIKTRGQQVTLRCSSQSGHNTVSWYQQALGQGPQFIFQYYREEENGRGNFPPRFSGLQFPNYSSELNVNALELDDSALYLCASSLSGGANNEQFFGPGTRLTVL.

This chain links TRBV30 with TRBJ2-2; D is uncertain. This CDR3 is 14 amino acids long. V dropped 3 bases and J dropped 2 bases, with 10 bases sitting between them. Germline CDR1 reads GTSNPN; CDR2 reads SVGIG (reference sequence). DNA of the CDR3: TGTGCCTGGAGCTCCGGGCCTAACACCGGGGAGCTGTTTTTT. This sequence encodes CAWSSGPNTGELFF.

As DNA, the CDR3 is TGTGCCAGCGGAGGACTAGCCGATGAGCAGTTCTTC. Amino acid sequence: CASGGLADEQFF. The chain joins TRBV2 to TRBJ2-1; 8 positions agree with TRBD2. The CDR3 is made up of 12 amino acids. The germline gives CDR1 SNHLY, CDR2 FYNNEI. Trimming cost V 8 bases and J 8 bases; bases outside gene matches: 5.

In this sample, this clone turned up many times. The chain combines TRBV30 with TRBJ1-3; possibly TRBD1 for D (6 bases). The CDR3 contains 13 residues. With 5 bases removed from V and 5 bases from J, the gap between germline ends came to 13 bases. From germline, CDR1 is GTSNPN and CDR2 SVGIG (reference sequence). Here the CDR3 reads CAWANGQRNTIYF. In nucleotides, the CDR3 is TGTGCCTGGGCGAACGGACAGCGAAACACCATATATTTT.

Remarks on this clone: This may stem from a read error, because a much larger clone lies one nucleotide away. The gene calls are TRBV6-2 or TRBV6-3 and TRBJ2-2; D uncertain. V lost 2 bases and J 3 bases, leaving 4 bases between the germline ends. The germline gives CDR1 MNHEY, CDR2 SVGEGT. The CDR3 sequence is 13 residues long. The CDR3 protein is CASSYRDTGELFF. As DNA, the CDR3 is TGTGCCAGCAGTTACAGGGACACCGGGGAGCTGTTTTTT.

The V and J genes are TRBV5-1 and TRBJ2-1; tentative D call: TRBD1 (5 bases). Deletions cut 0 bases from V and 1 base from J, with 5 bases between. The CDR3 contains 14 residues. Germline values: CDR1 SGHRS, CDR2 YFSETQ. The CDR3 sequence is CASSLGQSYNEQFF. CDR3 sequence (DNA): TGCGCCAGCAGCTTGGGACAGTCCTACAATGAGCAGTTCTTC.

The chain combines TRBV6-5 with TRBJ2-3; D not resolved. The V and J ends lost 6 bases and 1 base respectively, with 14 bases between them. Looked up from germline, CDR1 is MNHEY and CDR2 is SVGAGI. The CDR3 is 15 residues long. Here the CDR3 reads CASRAGRWGTDTQYF. The CDR3 region has the DNA TGTGCCAGCAGGGCCGGTCGTTGGGGCACAGATACGCAGTATTTT.

The chain combines TRBV7-8 with TRBJ2-1; possibly TRBD1 for D (6 bases). The CDR3 has 14 amino acids. CDR1 and CDR2 from the germline V gene are SGHVS and FQNEAQ. V was clipped by 7 bases and J by 9 bases, with 19 bases between them. CDR3: CASTTDSRSGEQFF. CDR3 nucleotides: TGTGCCAGCACGACGGACAGCCGGTCGGGTGAGCAGTTCTTC. Combining the CDR3 with reference TRBV7-8 and TRBJ2-1 gives the whole variable domain GAGVSQSPRYKVAKRGQDVALRCDPISGHVSLFWYQQALGQGPEFLTYFQNEAQLDKSGLPSDRFFAERPEGSVSTLKIQRTQQEDSAVYLCASTTDSRSGEQFFGPGTRLTVL.

The rearrangement links TRBV10-3 to TRBJ2-7, with unresolved D. The germline V and J ends were trimmed by 2 bases and 0 bases, with 2 bases remaining between them. Germline lookup yields CDR1 ENHRY and CDR2 SYGVKD. The CDR3 sequence is 12 residues long. The CDR3 DNA follows: TGTGCCATCAGTGAGGGCTCCTACGAGCAGTACTTC. Translating it yields CAISEGSYEQYF.

This clone was detected once. The chain uses TRBV20-1 and TRBJ2-7; tentatively, D is TRBD1 or TRBD2 (5 bases each). From germline, CDR1 is DFQATT and CDR2 SNEGSKA (reference sequence). Trimming removed 3 bases from V and 5 bases from J, with 8 bases in between. The CDR3 consists of 11 residues. The CDR3 loop reads CSASQGHEQYF. CDR3 nucleotide sequence: TGCAGTGCTAGTCAGGGACACGAGCAGTACTTC.

This rearrangement joins TRBV11-2 to TRBJ2-7, with TRBD2 matching 14 bases. V was pared by 5 bases and J by 4 bases, with 13 bases of the junction left unmatched. This CDR3 is built from 18 residues. CDR1 is SGHAT and CDR2 is FQNNGV in the germline V gene. CDR3 DNA: TGTGCCAGCAGCCTCCGGGAGGGACTAGCGGGAGCACTGTACGAGCAGTACTTC. Its protein product is CASSLREGLAGALYEQYF.

The gene calls are TRBV19 and TRBJ2-7; TRBD2 matches at 7 bases. The CDR3 runs 13 residues. Trimming at V came to 10 bases and at J to 0 bases, leaving 6 bases not matched to a gene. Germline V gene lookup returns CDR1 LNHDA and CDR2 SQIVND (reference sequence). In DNA, the CDR3 is TGTGCCACGAGGGAGGGTCCCTCCTACGAGCAGTACTTC. As protein: CATREGPSYEQYF.

The V and J genes are TRBV5-6 and TRBJ1-5; the match to TRBD1 covers 7 bases. CDR3 length equals 16 residues. V lost 4 bases, J lost 1 base, and 8 bases stayed unmatched. Germline assignment: CDR1 SGHDT and CDR2 YYEEEE. The CDR3 DNA follows: TGTGCCAGCAGCCACGCAGGGGGGCAGAGCAATCAGCCCCAGCATTTT. Residues: CASSHAGGQSNQPQHF.

The chain joins TRBV5-1 to TRBJ2-3; TRBD2 might be the D (5 bases). V gave up 4 bases and J gave up 0 bases, with 9 bases separating them. The CDR3 has 14 residues. Germline-derived CDR1 and CDR2 are SGHRS and YFSETQ. The CDR3 nucleotides are TGCGCCAGCAGCCTTAGCGAGAGCACAGATACGCAGTATTTT. Translation gives CASSLSESTDTQYF.

The CDR3 nucleotides are TGCGCCAGTAACAGGGACGGGAATGAGCAGTTCTTC. This gives the protein CASNRDGNEQFF. The chain carries TRBV5-1 and TRBJ2-1; D may be TRBD1 (6 bases). The germline V gene encodes CDR1 SGHRS and CDR2 YFSETQ. The germline V and J ends were trimmed by 8 bases and 7 bases, with 13 bases remaining between them. This CDR3 has 12 amino acids.

DNA of the CDR3: TGTGCCAGCAGCCCTTTTCTCGGGACAGATCACTATGGCTACACCTTC. Translated: CASSPFLGTDHYGYTF. J is TRBJ1-2 and V is TRBV5-5; 7 bases are a match to TRBD1. CDR3 length: 16 amino acids. The germline V gene has CDR1 SGHKS and CDR2 YYEKEE (reference sequence). Germline trimming cut 4 bases from V and 3 bases from J; bases unmatched to any gene: 12.